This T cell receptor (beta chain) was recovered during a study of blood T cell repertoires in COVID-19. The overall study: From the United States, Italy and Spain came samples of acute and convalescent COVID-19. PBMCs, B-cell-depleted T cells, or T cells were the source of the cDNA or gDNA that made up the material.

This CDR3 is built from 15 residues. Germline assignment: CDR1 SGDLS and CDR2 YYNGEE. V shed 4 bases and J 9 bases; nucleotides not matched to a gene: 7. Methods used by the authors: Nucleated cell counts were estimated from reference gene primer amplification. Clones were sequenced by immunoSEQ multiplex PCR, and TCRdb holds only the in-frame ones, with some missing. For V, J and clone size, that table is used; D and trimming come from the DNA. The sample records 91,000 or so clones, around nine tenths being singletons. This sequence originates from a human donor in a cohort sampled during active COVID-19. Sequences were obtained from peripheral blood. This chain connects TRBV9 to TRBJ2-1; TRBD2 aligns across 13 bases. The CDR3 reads CASSPGLAGEGEQFF. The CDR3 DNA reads TGTGCCAGCAGCCCTGGACTAGCGGGAGAGGGTGAGCAGTTCTTC.